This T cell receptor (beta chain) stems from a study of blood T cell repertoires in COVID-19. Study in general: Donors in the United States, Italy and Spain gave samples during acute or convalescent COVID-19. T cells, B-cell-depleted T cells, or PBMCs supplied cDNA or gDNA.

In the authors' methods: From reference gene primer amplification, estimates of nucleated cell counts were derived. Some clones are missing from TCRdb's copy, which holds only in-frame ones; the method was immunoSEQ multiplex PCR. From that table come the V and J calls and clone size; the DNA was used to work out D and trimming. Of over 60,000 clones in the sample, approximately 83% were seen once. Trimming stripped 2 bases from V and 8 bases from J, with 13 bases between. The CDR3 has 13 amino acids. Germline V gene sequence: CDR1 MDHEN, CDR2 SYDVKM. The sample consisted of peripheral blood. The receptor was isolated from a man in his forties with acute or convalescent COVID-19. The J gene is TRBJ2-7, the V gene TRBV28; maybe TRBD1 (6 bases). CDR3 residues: CASSLPGEEKQYF. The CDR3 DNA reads TGTGCCAGCAGTTTACCAGGGGAAGAAAAGCAGTACTTC.